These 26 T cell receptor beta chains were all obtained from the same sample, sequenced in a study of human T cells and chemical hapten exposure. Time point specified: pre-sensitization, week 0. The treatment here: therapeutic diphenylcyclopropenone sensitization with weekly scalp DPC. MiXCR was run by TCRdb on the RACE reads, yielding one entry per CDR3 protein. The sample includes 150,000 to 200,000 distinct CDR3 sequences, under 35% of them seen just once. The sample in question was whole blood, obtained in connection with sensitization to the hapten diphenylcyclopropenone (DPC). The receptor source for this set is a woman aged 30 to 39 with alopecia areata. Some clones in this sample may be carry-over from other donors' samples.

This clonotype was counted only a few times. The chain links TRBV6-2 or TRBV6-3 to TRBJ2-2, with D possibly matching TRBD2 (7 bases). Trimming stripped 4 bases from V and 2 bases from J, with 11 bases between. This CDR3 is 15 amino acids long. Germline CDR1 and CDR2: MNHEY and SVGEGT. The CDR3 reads CASSSGGLNTGELFF. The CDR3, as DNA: TGTGCCAGCAGTTCGGGGGGCCTAAACACCGGGGAGCTGTTTTTT.

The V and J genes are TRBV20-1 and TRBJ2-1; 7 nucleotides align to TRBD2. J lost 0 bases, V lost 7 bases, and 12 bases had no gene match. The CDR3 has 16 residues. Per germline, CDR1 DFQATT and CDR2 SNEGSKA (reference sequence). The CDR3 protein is CSVTVVREASYNEQFF. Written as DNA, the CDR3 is TGCAGTGTCACAGTTGTCCGGGAGGCCTCCTACAATGAGCAGTTCTTC.

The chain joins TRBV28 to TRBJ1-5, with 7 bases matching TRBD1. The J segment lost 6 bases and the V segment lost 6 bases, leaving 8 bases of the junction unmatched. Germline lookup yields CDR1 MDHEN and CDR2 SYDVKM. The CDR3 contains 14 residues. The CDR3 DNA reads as TGTGCCAGCAGCACGGGACAGCCCCTTCAGCCCCAGCATTTT. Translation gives CASSTGQPLQPQHF.

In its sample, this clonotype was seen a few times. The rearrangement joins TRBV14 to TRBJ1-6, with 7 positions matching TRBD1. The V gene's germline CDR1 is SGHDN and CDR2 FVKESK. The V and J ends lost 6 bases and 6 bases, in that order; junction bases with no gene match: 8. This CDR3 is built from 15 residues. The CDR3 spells CASRLSTGSNSPLHF. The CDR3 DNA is TGTGCCAGCAGACTATCGACAGGGTCTAATTCACCCCTCCACTTT.

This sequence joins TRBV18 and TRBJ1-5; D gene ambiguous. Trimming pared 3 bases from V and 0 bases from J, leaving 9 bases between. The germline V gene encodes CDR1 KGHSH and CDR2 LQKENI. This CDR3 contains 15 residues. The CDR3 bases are TGTGCCAGCTCACCCACCGTGACTAGCAATCAGCCCCAGCATTTT. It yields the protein CASSPTVTSNQPQHF.

Written as DNA, the CDR3 is TGTGCCATCAGTGCGGCCGTGGGCAATCAGCCCCAGCATTTT. This gives the protein CAISAAVGNQPQHF. The rearrangement links TRBV10-3 to TRBJ1-5; the D is unclear. Germline V gives CDR1 ENHRY, CDR2 SYGVKD. The V end was cut by 4 bases, the J end by 2 bases, with 9 bases between. The CDR3 loop spans 14 amino acids.

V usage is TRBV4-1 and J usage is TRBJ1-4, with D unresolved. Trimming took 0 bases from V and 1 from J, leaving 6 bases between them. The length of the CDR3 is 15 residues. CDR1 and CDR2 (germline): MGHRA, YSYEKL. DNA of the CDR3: TGCGCCAGCAGCCAAGAGTACAGAACTAATGAAAAACTGTTTTTT. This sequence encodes CASSQEYRTNEKLFF.

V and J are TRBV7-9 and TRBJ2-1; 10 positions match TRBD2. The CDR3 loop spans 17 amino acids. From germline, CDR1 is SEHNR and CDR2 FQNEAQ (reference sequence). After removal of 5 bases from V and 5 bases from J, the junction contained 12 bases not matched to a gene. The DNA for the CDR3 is TGTGCCAGCAGCCCACTCCGCGGGACTAGCGTTGACAATGAGCAGTTCTTC. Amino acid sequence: CASSPLRGTSVDNEQFF.

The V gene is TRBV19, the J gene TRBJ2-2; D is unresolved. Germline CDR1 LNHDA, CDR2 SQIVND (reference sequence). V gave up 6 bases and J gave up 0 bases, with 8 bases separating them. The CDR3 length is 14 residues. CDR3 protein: CASRGLANTGELFF. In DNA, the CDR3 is TGTGCCAGTAGGGGTCTAGCGAACACCGGGGAGCTGTTTTTT.

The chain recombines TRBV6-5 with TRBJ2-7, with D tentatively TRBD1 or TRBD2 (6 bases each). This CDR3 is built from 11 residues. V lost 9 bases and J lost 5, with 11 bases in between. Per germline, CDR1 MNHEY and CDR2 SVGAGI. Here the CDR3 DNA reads TGTGCCAGAACGAGGGGGGACGAGCAGTACTTC. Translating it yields CARTRGDEQYF.

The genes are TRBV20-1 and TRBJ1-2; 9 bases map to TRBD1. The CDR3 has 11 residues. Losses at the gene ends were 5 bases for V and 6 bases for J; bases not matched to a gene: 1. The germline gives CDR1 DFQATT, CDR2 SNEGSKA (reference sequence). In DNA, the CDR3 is TGCAGTGCTGGACAGGGGAATGGCTACACCTTC. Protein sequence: CSAGQGNGYTF.

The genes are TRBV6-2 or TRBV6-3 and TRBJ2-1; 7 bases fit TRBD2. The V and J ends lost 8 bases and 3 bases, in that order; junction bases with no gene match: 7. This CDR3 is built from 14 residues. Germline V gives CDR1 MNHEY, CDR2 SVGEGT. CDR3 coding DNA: TGTGCCAGCCGGGGAGGGGTAAACTACAATGAGCAGTTCTTC. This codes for CASRGGVNYNEQFF.

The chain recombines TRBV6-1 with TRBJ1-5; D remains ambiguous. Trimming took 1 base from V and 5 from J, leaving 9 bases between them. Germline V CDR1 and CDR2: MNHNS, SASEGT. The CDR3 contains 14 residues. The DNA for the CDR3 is TGTGCCAGCAGTGAAGGAGGGTCGGATCAGCCCCAGCATTTT. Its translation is CASSEGGSDQPQHF.

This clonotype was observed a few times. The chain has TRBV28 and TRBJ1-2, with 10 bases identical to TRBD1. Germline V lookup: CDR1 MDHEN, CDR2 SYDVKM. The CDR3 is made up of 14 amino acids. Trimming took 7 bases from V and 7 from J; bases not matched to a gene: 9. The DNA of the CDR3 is TGTGCCAGCACCTACGGGACAGGGGTGGGTGGCTACACCTTC. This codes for CASTYGTGVGGYTF.

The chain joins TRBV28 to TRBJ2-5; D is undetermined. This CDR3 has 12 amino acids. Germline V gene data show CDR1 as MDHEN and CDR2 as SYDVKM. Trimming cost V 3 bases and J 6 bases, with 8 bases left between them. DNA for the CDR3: TGTGCCAGCAGTTTCCAGCGCCAGACCCAGTACTTC. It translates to CASSFQRQTQYF.

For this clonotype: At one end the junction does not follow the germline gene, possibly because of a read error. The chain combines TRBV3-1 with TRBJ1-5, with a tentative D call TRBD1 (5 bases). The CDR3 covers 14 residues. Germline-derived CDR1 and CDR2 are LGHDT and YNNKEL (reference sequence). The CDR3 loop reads CASSQGTINRPQHF. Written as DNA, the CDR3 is TGTGCCAGCAGCCAAGGGACAATCAATCGGCCCCAGCATTTT.

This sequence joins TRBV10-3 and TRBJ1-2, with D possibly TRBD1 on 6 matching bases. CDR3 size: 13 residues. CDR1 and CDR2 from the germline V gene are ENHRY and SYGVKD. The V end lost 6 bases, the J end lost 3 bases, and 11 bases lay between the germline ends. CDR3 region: CAISYREDYGYTF. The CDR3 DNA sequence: TGTGCCATCAGCTACAGGGAGGACTATGGCTACACCTTC.

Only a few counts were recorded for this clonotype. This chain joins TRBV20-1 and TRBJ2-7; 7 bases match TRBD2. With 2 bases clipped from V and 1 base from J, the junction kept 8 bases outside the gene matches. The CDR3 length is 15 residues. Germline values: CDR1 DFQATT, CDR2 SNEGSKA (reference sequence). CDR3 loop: CSARFGLAVSYEQYF. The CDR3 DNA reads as TGCAGTGCTAGATTCGGTCTAGCGGTATCCTACGAGCAGTACTTC.

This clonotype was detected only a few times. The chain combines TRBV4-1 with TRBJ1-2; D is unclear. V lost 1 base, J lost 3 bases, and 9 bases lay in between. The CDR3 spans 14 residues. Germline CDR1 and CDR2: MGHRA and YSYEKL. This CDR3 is CASSQADGHYGYTF. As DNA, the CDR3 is TGCGCCAGCAGCCAAGCTGACGGACACTATGGCTACACCTTC.

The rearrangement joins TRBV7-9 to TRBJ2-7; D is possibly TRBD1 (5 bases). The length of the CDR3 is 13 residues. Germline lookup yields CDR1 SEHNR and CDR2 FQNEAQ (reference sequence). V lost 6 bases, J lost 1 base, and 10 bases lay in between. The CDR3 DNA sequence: TGTGCCAGCAGATCTGGGGCGTCCTACGAGCAGTACTTC. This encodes CASRSGASYEQYF.

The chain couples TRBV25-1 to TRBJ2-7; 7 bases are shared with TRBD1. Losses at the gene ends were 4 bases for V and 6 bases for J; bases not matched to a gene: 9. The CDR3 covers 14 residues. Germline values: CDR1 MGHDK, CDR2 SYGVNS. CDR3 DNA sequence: TGTGCCAGCAGTGGAACAGGGGTACAAGGCGAGCAGTACTTC. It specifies CASSGTGVQGEQYF.

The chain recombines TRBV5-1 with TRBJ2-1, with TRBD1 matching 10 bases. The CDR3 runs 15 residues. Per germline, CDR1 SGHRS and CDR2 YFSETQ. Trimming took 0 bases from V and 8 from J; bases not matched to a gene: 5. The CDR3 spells CASSLALTGGDEQFF. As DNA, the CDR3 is TGCGCCAGCAGCTTGGCTCTGACAGGGGGCGATGAGCAGTTCTTC.

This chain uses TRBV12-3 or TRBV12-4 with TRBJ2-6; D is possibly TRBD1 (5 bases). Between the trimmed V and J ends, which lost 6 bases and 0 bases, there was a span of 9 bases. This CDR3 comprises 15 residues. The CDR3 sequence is CASRAGNSGANVLTF. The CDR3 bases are TGTGCCAGCAGGGCAGGGAACTCTGGGGCCAACGTCCTGACTTTC.

CDR3 in DNA: TGTGCCAGCAGTCTCCAGGCGATGGCCCAGCATTTT. Translation: CASSLQAMAQHF. The chain joins TRBV28 to TRBJ1-5, with D unclear. Trimming removed 5 bases from V and 11 bases from J, with 13 bases in between. In germline, CDR1 is MDHEN, CDR2 SYDVKM. CDR3 size: 12 residues. The variable domain in full, completed from reference TRBV28 and TRBJ1-5, reads DVKVTQSSRYLVKRTGEKVFLECVQDMDHENMFWYRQDPGLGLRLIYFSYDVKMKEKGDIPEGYSVSREKKERFSLILESASTNQTSMYLCASSLQAMAQHFGDGTRLSIL.

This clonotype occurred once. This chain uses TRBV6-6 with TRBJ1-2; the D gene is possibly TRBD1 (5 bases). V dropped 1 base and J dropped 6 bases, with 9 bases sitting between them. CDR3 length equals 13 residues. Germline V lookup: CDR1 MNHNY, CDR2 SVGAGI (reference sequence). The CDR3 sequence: CASSYLRGDGYTF. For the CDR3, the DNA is TGTGCCAGCAGTTACTTGCGAGGGGATGGCTACACCTTC.

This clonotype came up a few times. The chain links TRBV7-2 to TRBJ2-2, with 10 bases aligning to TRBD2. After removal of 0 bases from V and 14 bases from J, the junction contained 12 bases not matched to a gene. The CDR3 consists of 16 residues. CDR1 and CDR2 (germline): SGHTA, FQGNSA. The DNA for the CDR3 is TGTGCCAGCAGCTTAGCTCCAAGCGGGGGGGCCGTTCGACTGTTTTTT. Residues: CASSLAPSGGAVRLFF.